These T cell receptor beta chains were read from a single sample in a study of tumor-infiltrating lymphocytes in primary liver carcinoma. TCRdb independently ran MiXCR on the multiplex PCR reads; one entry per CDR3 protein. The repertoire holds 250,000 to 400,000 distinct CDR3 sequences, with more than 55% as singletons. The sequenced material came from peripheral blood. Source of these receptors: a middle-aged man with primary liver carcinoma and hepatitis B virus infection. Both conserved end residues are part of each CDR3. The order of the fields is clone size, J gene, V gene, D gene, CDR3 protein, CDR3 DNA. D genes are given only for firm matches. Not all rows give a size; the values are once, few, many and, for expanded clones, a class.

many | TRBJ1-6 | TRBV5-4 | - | CASSLDTITLHF | TGTGCCAGCAGTCTCGACACCATCACCCTCCACTTT
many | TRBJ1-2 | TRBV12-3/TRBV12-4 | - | CASRRAGGAGGYTF | TGTGCCAGCAGAAGGGCGGGGGGCGCAGGGGGCTACACCTTC
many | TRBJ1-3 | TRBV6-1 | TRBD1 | CASSPGQGFSSGNTIYF | TGTGCCAGCAGCCCGGGACAGGGTTTCAGCTCTGGAAACACCATATATTTT
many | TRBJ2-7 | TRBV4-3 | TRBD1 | CASSQEGQGAYEQYF | TGCGCCAGCAGCCAAGAGGGACAGGGAGCCTACGAGCAGTACTTC
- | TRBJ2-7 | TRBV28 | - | CASSPDKDISSYEQYF | TGTGCCAGCAGTCCTGATAAGGATATCAGCTCCTACGAGCAGTACTTC
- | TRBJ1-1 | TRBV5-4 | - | CASSLDVRWTNTEAFF | TGTGCCAGCAGCTTGGATGTTCGGTGGACAAACACTGAAGCTTTCTTT
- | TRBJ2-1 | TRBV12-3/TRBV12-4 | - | CASSFMGGALHEQFF | TGTGCCAGCAGTTTCATGGGGGGCGCGCTTCATGAGCAGTTCTTC
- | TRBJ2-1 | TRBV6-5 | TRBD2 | CASTYGGWWIYNEQFF | TGTGCCAGCACCTACGGGGGGTGGTGGATCTACAATGAGCAGTTCTTC
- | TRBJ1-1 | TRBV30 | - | CAWRGLTPEAFF | TGTGCCTGGAGGGGGCTCACACCTGAAGCTTTCTTT
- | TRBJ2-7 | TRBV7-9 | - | CASSPRGARNEQYF | TGTGCCAGCAGCCCCCGAGGGGCGCGGAACGAGCAGTACTTC
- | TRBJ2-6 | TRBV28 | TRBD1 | CASSLFWGGQGDSGANVLTF | TGTGCCAGCAGTTTATTCTGGGGGGGACAGGGAGACTCTGGGGCCAACGTCCTGACTTTC
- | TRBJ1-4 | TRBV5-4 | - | CATTKGGPTNEKLFF | TGTGCCACAACGAAGGGGGGACCAACTAATGAAAAACTGTTTTTT
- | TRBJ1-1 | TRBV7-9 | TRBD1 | CASSLQGGAEAFF | TGTGCCAGCAGCTTACAGGGGGGCGCTGAAGCTTTCTTT
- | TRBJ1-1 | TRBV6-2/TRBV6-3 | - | CASRPTENTEAFF | TGTGCCAGCCGGCCGACAGAAAACACTGAAGCTTTCTTT